This T cell receptor beta chain was retrieved from a study of T-cell reconstitution after alpha-beta-depleted transplantation in children. Study-level results: TCRbeta diversity was high at day 60 in some patients (a result of surviving recipient T cells and thymic progenitors). Newly produced T cells mostly provided counts and TCRbeta diversity after one year, as hyperexpanded clones declined.

Remarks on this clonotype: No antigen is known for it.

Unique molecular identifiers were incorporated into the prepared TCRbeta library. In TCRdb, the PCR reads were re-called with MiXCR into one record per CDR3 protein. Among around 600,000 distinct CDR3 sequences listed, more than 20% were seen once. The CDR3 spans 11 residues. Germline V CDR1 and CDR2: DFQATT, SNEGSKA (reference sequence). Trimming cost V 5 bases and J 3 bases, with 7 bases left between them. The sample consisted of PBMCs, mostly from graft donor cells, taken 360 days after TCRalphabeta/CD19-depleted stem cell transplant. V is TRBV20-1 and J is TRBJ1-1; the D is unclear. The receptor comes from a boy under two years old who had a stem cell transplant for acute myeloid leukemia, so the T cells may come from the graft donor. This CDR3 is CSAASYTEAFF. The CDR3 DNA is TGCAGTGCTGCAAGTTACACTGAAGCTTTCTTT.